Presented here are 4 T cell receptor beta chains from one specimen sequenced in a study of cytomegalovirus exposure and HLA in healthy donors. The PCR used 60 Vbeta and 13 Jbeta primers. Data came from immunoSEQ multiplex PCR; TCRdb stores just in-frame clones and leaves some out. This table holds roughly 160,000 clones, approximately 81% found once. Sequencing was performed on PBMCs. Every receptor here comes from a female donor in good health and CMV-seronegative.

V and J are TRBV9 and TRBJ1-1; tentative D call: TRBD1 (6 bases). The CDR3 is made up of 13 amino acids. Germline V lookup: CDR1 SGDLS, CDR2 YYNGEE. V was shortened by 1 base and J by 3 bases, with 7 bases between the two germline ends. The DNA for the CDR3 is TGTGCCAGCAGCGTAAAGGGGGACACTGAAGCTTTCTTT. The encoded protein is CASSVKGDTEAFF.

In DNA, the CDR3 is TGTGCCAGCAGCTTGGGGACAGGTCGTAATTCACCCCTCCACTTT. It translates to CASSLGTGRNSPLHF. The chain has TRBV7-9 and TRBJ1-6; 8 bases are a match to TRBD1. V gave up 3 bases and J gave up 6 bases; unmatched junction bases: 4. The CDR3 contains 15 residues. Germline V gives CDR1 SEHNR, CDR2 FQNEAQ (reference sequence). Full variable domain (rest looked up from reference TRBV7-9 and TRBJ1-6): DTGVSQNPRHKITKRGQNVTFRCDPISEHNRLYWYRQTLGQGPEFLTYFQNEAQLEKSRLLSDRFSAERPKGSFSTLEIQRTEQGDSAMYLCASSLGTGRNSPLHFGNGTRLTVT.

The gene calls are TRBV19 and TRBJ1-5, with 8 bases fitting TRBD1. After removal of 5 bases from V and 2 bases from J, the junction contained 8 bases not matched to a gene. Germline assignment: CDR1 LNHDA and CDR2 SQIVND (reference sequence). The CDR3 runs to 16 residues. In nucleotides, the CDR3 is TGTGCCAGTAGTCCCCAGGGGGCCGTCGGCAATCAGCCCCAGCATTTT. The encoded protein is CASSPQGAVGNQPQHF.

V is TRBV6-1 and J is TRBJ2-1; 7 bases line up with TRBD2. The CDR3 contains 14 residues. The V segment lost 7 bases and the J segment 4 bases; nucleotides outside the gene matches: 7. Germline loops: CDR1 MNHNS, CDR2 SASEGT. This CDR3 is CASNLAESYNEQFF. CDR3 sequence (DNA): TGTGCCAGCAATCTAGCGGAGTCATACAATGAGCAGTTCTTC.